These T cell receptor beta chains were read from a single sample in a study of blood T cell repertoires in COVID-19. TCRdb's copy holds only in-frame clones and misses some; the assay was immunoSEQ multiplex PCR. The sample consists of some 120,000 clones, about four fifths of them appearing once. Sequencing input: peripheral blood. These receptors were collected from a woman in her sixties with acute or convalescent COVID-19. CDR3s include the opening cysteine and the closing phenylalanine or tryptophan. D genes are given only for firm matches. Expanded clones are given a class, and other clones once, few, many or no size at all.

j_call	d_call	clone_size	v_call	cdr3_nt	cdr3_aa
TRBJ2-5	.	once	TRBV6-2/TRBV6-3	TGTGCCAGCAGTTATCAGGAGCGGTACCTGGAGACCCAGTACTTC	CASSYQERYLETQYF
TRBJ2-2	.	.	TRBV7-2	TGTGCCAGCAGCCGCCAGGGCCTGGCCGGGGAGCTGTTTTTT	CASSRQGLAGELFF
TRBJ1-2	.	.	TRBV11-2	TGTGCCAGCAGCTCATCCACAGGGTACGGTAGTGGCTACACCTTC	CASSSSTGYGSGYTF
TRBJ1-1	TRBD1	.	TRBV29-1	TGCAGCATTAACAGGGGCTGGAACACTGAAGCTTTCTTT	CSINRGWNTEAFF
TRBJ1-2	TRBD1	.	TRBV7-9	TGTGCCAGCAGCTTGTCAGGGGGTGAAGCTAACTATGACTACACCTTC	CASSLSGGEANYDYTF
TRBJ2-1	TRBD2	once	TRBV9	TGTGCCAGCAGCGGTTCTAGCGGGGGAAACAATGAGCAGTTCTTC	CASSGSSGGNNEQFF
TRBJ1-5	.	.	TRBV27	TGTGCCAGCAGACCACAGGGAAGCGGTCAGCCCCAGCATTTT	CASRPQGSGQPQHF
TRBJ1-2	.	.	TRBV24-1	TGTGCCACCAGTGACCCCAAACAGGGAGTAGATGGCTACACCTTC	CATSDPKQGVDGYTF
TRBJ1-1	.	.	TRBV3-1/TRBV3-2	TGTGCCAGCAGCCAAATCAGGGTGGGAAACACTGAAGCTTTCTTT	CASSQIRVGNTEAFF
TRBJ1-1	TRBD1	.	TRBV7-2	TGTGCCAGCAGCGAGGGACAGGGATTGAACACTGAAGCTTTCTTT	CASSEGQGLNTEAFF
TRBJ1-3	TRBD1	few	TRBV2	TGTGCCAGCAGTGTAGACAGGGATGGAAACACCATATATTTT	CASSVDRDGNTIYF
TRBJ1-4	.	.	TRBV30	TGTGCCTGGAGTTGGGCAGGGAATGAAAAACTGTTTTTT	CAWSWAGNEKLFF
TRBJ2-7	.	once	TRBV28	TGTGCCAGCAGCCCCGCCCCCGGGACACCTTCAAACGAGCAGTACTTC	CASSPAPGTPSNEQYF
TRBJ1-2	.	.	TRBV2	TGTGCCCGAAACACGGACACTGGCTACACCTTC	CARNTDTGYTF
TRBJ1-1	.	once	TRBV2	TGTGCCAGCAGTGTTGCGGGGGCGAGAACTGAAGCTTTCTTT	CASSVAGARTEAFF
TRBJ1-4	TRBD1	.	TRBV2	TGTGCCAGCAGGGGACAGGGGGCGCGGGGGCCTAATGAAAAACTGTTTTTT	CASRGQGARGPNEKLFF
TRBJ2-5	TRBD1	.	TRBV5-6	TGTGCCAGCAGTTCCCAGGGGGCAAGAAAGACCCAGTACTTC	CASSSQGARKTQYF
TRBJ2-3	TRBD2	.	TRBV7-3	TGTGCCAGCAGCTCTAGCGGGGGGACAGATACGCAGTATTTT	CASSSSGGTDTQYF
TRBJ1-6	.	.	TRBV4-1	TGCGCCAGCAGCCAAGATAGCACCAGCTCCTATAATTCACCCCTCCACTTT	CASSQDSTSSYNSPLHF
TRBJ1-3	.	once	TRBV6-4	TGTGCCAGCGCATACAGGGTTGGGAGCTCTGGAAACACCATATATTTT	CASAYRVGSSGNTIYF
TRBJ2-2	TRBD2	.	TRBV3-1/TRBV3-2	TGTGCCAGCAGCCCATTAACTAGCGGGACATACACCGGGGAGCTGTTTTTT	CASSPLTSGTYTGELFF
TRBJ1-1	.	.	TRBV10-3	TGTGCCAACAGACAGACTATGAACACTGAAGCTTTCTTT	CANRQTMNTEAFF
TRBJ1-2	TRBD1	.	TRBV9	TGTGCCAGCAGCGCGCTACAGGGGAGCTATGGCTACACCTTC	CASSALQGSYGYTF
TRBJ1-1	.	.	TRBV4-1	TGCGCCAGCAGCCTTCGTTTGAACACTGAAGCTTTCTTT	CASSLRLNTEAFF
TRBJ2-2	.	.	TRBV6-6	TGTGCCAGCAGTCCCGGTCGAGTCATTGCGAACACCGGGGAGCTGTTTTTT	CASSPGRVIANTGELFF
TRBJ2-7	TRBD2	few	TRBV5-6	TGTGCCAGCAGCTTGTTCGGGCTAGCGGGGGGTTCCTACGAGCAGTACTTC	CASSLFGLAGGSYEQYF
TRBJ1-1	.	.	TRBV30	TGTGCCTGGAGTGTCTTGGGCGAATCCGCTTTCTTT	CAWSVLGESAFF
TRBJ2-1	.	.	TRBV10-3	TGTGCCACCCAAGTGACAGTTAGCCTTAATGAGCAGTTCTTC	CATQVTVSLNEQFF
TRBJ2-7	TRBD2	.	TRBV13	TGTGCCAGCAGCTTTTCTCCGGGGGGGACCTTATACGAGCAGTACTTC	CASSFSPGGTLYEQYF
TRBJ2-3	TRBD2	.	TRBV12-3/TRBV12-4	TGTGCCAGCCGTCGGGGGGGCACAGATACGCAGTATTTT	CASRRGGTDTQYF
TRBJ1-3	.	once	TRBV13	TGTGCCAGCAGCTTAGTAGTCATCGAAAACACCATATATTTT	CASSLVVIENTIYF
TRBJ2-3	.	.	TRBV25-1	TGTGCCAGCAGTGATACCCTACGGGGTCCAGGCCGAGATACGCAGTATTTT	CASSDTLRGPGRDTQYF
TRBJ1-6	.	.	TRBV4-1	TGCGCCAGCAGCCAAGATCAGCGGAATTCACCCCTCCACTTT	CASSQDQRNSPLHF
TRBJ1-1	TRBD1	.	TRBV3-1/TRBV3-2	TGTGCCAGCAGCCTAAACCCCGGACAGGGGAACACTGAAGCTTTCTTT	CASSLNPGQGNTEAFF
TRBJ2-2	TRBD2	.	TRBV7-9	TGTGCCAGCAGCATTCCGGGACTAGCGGGGAACACCGGGGAGCTGTTTTTT	CASSIPGLAGNTGELFF
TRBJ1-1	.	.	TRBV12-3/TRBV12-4	TGTGCCAGCAGTTTAGGGATGGAGGCTTTCTTT	CASSLGMEAFF
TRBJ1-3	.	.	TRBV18	TGTGCCAGCTCACCTCGGGACACCAGCTCTGGAAACACCATATATTTT	CASSPRDTSSGNTIYF
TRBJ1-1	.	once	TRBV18	TGTGCCAGCTCACCGTCGCAGTTGAACACTGAAGCTTTCTTT	CASSPSQLNTEAFF
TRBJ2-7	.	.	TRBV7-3	TGTGCCAGCAGCTCCCCCCGCCGGGACTCACCCTGCTACGAGCAGTACTTC	CASSSPRRDSPCYEQYF
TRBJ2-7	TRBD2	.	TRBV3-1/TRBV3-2	TGTGCCAGCAGCCAAGATGAGTGGCAGCGGGGGACCTACGAGCAGTACTTC	CASSQDEWQRGTYEQYF
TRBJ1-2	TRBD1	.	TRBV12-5	TGTGCTAGTGGTTTGCCCCAAGGGGACAGGTATGGCTACACCTTC	CASGLPQGDRYGYTF
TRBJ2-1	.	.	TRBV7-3	TGTGCCAGCAGCGCCCAGGGGGGAGTCAGCAATGAGCAGTTCTTC	CASSAQGGVSNEQFF
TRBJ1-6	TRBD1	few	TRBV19	TGTGCCAGTAGTATAGCCCCCTCTTACAGGGGGCGAGCAGTCTCACCCCTCCACTTT	CASSIAPSYRGRAVSPLHF
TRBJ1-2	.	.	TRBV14	TGTGCCAGCAGCCGAGCGGCGAGGGTTTTGGACTATGGCTACACCTTC	CASSRAARVLDYGYTF
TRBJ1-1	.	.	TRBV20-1	TGCAGTGCTAGGGGAGGCACTGAAGCTTTCTTT	CSARGGTEAFF
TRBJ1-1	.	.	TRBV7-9	TGTGCCAGCAGCTTAGAACCGGGCACTGAAGCTTTCTTT	CASSLEPGTEAFF
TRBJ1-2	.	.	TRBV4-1	TGCGCCAGCAGCCAAGAGTGGGGGGGCAACTATGGCTACACCTTC	CASSQEWGGNYGYTF
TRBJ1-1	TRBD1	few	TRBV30	TGTGCCTGGATGAGAGAGGGGGCATCTGAAGCTTTCTTT	CAWMREGASEAFF
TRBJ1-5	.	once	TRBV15	TGTGCCACCAGCAGAGGGGGCTTGGGAGGGCTAGGGCCCCAGCATTTT	CATSRGGLGGLGPQHF
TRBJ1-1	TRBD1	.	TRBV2	TGTGCCAGCAGAATGACAGGGGGCGCGGCTTTCTTT	CASRMTGGAAFF
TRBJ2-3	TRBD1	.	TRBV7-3	TGTGCCAGCAGCCTCCCGGACAGGGCCCGAATCACAGATACGCAGTATTTT	CASSLPDRARITDTQYF
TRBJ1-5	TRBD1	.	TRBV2	TGTGCCAGCAGTGGACAGGGAAATCAGCCCCAGCATTTT	CASSGQGNQPQHF
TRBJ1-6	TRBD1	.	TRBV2	TGTGCCAGCAGTGGGGAGGACAGGGGAAGTTCACCCCTCCACTTT	CASSGEDRGSSPLHF
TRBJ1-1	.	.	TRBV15	TGTGCCACCAGCAGAGATGAGAAAGAGGTAGAAGCTTTCTTT	CATSRDEKEVEAFF
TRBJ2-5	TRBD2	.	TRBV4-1	TGCGCCAGCAGCCAGGACGGGGGGAAGGAGACCCAGTACTTC	CASSQDGGKETQYF
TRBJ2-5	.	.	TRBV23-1	TGCGCCAGCCTCACAGGGAGTCCCCAAGAGACCCAGTACTTC	CASLTGSPQETQYF
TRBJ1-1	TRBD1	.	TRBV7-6	TGTGCCAGCAGCCCGACGGGTACAGGGGGCGTTTACACTGAAGCTTTCTTT	CASSPTGTGGVYTEAFF